The 26 T cell receptor beta chains below all came from one sample that was sequenced in a study of shared clonotypes between healthy human individuals (dated by TCRdb to 2020 to 2021). The library was produced with the immunoSEQ multiplex PCR assay. Drawn from immuneACCESS, this table holds only the in-frame rearrangements with V and J called that TCRdb kept. Clones are partly lost; checked studies trace under half to an unresolved V gene and leave the rest unexplained. The sample yields roughly 1.5 million clones; 95% to 99% were counted once. The ten top clones hold roughly 0.45% of the sample. The source material was naive CD4+ T cells sorted from blood. The sample's cell subset or site label is to be understood as: CD45RA+ positively selected. These TCRs come from a man younger than 40 in good health.

Worth noting for this clone: Other nucleotide sequences in the sample specify the same CDR3. This chain uses TRBV18 with TRBJ1-2; D is uncertain. Germline loops: CDR1 KGHSH, CDR2 LQKENI. There are 13 residues in the CDR3. V gave up 3 bases and J gave up 1 base, with 6 bases separating them. CDR3 sequence reads: CASSPEVNYGYTF. In DNA, the CDR3 is TGTGCCAGCTCACCCGAAGTTAACTATGGCTACACCTTC.

The chain couples TRBV10-2 to TRBJ2-5; D perhaps matches TRBD1 (6 bases). The CDR3 is 13 residues long. Germline CDR1 reads WSHSY; CDR2 reads SAAADI. Trimming left V 4 bases short and J 5 bases short, with 11 bases between. CDR3 coding DNA: TGCGCCAGCAGTGTAACAGGGAAGGAGACCCAGTACTTC. This sequence encodes CASSVTGKETQYF.

The J gene is TRBJ1-1, the V gene TRBV19; 11 bases are a match to TRBD1. Germline loops: CDR1 LNHDA, CDR2 SQIVND (reference sequence). With V trimmed by 8 bases and J by 0 bases, 11 bases remained unmatched. There are 17 residues in the CDR3. DNA for the CDR3: TGTGCCAGTCGCCTCCGGGACAGGGGGTTGGTGAACACTGAAGCTTTCTTT. It translates to CASRLRDRGLVNTEAFF.

This CDR3 reads CASSVVDRAGGYTF. As DNA, the CDR3 is TGTGCCAGCAGCGTAGTGGACAGGGCAGGTGGCTACACCTTC. The rearrangement links TRBV9 to TRBJ1-2; TRBD1 agrees at 8 bases. The junction had 5 bases not matched to a gene; V was cut back by 0 bases and J by 7 bases. This CDR3 spans 14 amino acids. Per the germline V gene, CDR1 is SGDLS and CDR2 is YYNGEE. The full variable domain, with the rest looked up from reference TRBV9 and TRBJ1-2, is DSGVTQTPKHLITATGQRVTLRCSPRSGDLSVYWYQQSLDQGLQFLIQYYNGEERAKGNILERFSAQQFPDLHSELNLSSLELGDSALYFCASSVVDRAGGYTFGSGTRLTVV.

The chain employs TRBV7-2 and TRBJ2-4; D is unclear. V lost 5 bases, J lost 5 bases, and 13 bases lay in between. From germline, CDR1 is SGHTA and CDR2 FQGNSA. The CDR3 sequence is 14 residues long. The CDR3 loop is CASSLMTGQNIQYF. CDR3 bases: TGTGCCAGCAGCCTAATGACCGGCCAAAACATTCAGTACTTC.

This chain uses TRBV6-1 with TRBJ2-5; D ambiguous. The ends were cut back, 2 bases at V and 4 bases at J, with 5 bases in the middle. In germline, CDR1 is MNHNS, CDR2 SASEGT. The CDR3 has 12 residues. The CDR3 sequence is CASSEQIETQYF. As DNA, the CDR3 is TGTGCCAGCAGTGAACAAATAGAGACCCAGTACTTC.

The V gene is TRBV21-1, the J gene TRBJ2-3; the DNA was not compared with TRBD2, the D call given in the table. TRBV21-1 is assigned pseudogene status. The CDR3 has 17 residues. The CDR3 region is CASRHPLGLAGADTQYF. In nucleotides, the CDR3 is TGTGCCAGCAGGCACCCCCTTGGACTAGCGGGAGCTGATACGCAGTATTTT.

The chain recombines TRBV19 with TRBJ2-6, with D perhaps assigned TRBD1 or TRBD2 (5 bases each). V was pared by 1 base and J by 0 bases, with 16 bases between. This CDR3 contains 19 residues. Germline-derived CDR1 and CDR2 are LNHDA and SQIVND (reference sequence). This chain's CDR3 is CASSIVSGRSSSGANVLTF. The CDR3 coding sequence is TGTGCCAGTAGTATAGTATCGGGGCGGAGTTCCTCTGGGGCCAACGTCCTGACTTTC.

The chain recombines TRBV28 with TRBJ2-7; 9 bases are a match to TRBD1. V was clipped by 6 bases and J by 3 bases; unmatched bases: 9. In germline, CDR1 is MDHEN, CDR2 SYDVKM. The CDR3 has 15 residues. The CDR3, as DNA: TGTGCCAGCAGCCCTTCGGGACAGGGATTCTACGAGCAGTACTTC. Protein sequence: CASSPSGQGFYEQYF.

A remark on this clone: The sample carries other DNA sequences with the same CDR3. This sequence joins TRBV11-3 and TRBJ2-1; no reliable D call. Germline V gene lookup returns CDR1 SGHNT and CDR2 YENEEA. V was cut by 3 bases and J by 1 base, with 7 bases left in between. CDR3 size: 14 residues. The CDR3 DNA sequence: TGTGCCAGCAGCTTGACGGGTTCCTACAATGAGCAGTTCTTC. Translated: CASSLTGSYNEQFF.

This sequence joins TRBV10-3 and TRBJ2-1; D is undetermined. The germline gives CDR1 ENHRY, CDR2 SYGVKD. V lost 0 bases to trimming and J lost 5 bases, with 8 bases between them. The CDR3 contains 14 residues. The CDR3 coding sequence is TGTGCCATCAGTGAGTCGAGATCCGACAATGAGCAGTTCTTC. Residues: CAISESRSDNEQFF.

This clone was observed a single time. CDR3 protein: CASRQNRNPFGNEQFF. The CDR3 region has the DNA TGTGCCAGCAGACAGAACAGGAACCCTTTTGGCAATGAGCAGTTCTTC. V usage is TRBV2 and J usage is TRBJ2-1, with a weak D call TRBD1 (5 bases). The CDR3 loop spans 16 amino acids. Trimming removed 6 bases at V and 6 bases at J, with 21 bases between. The germline CDR1 and CDR2 sequences are SNHLY and FYNNEI. Full variable domain (remainder filled in from reference TRBV2 and TRBJ2-1): EPEVTQTPSHQVTQMGQEVILRCVPISNHLYFYWYRQILGQKVEFLVSFYNNEISEKSEIFDDQFSVERPDGSNFTLKIRSTKLEDSAMYFCASRQNRNPFGNEQFFGPGTRLTVL.

This chain joins TRBV10-2 and TRBJ1-5; the match to TRBD1 covers 7 bases. Germline loops: CDR1 WSHSY, CDR2 SAAADI. CDR3 size: 16 residues. J gave up 2 bases and V 4 bases, and 8 bases lay outside the gene matches. The CDR3 region has the DNA TGCGCCAGCAGTGCTGGGACAGCTCGCGGCAATCAGCCCCAGCATTTT. Its protein is CASSAGTARGNQPQHF.

The genes are TRBV5-4 and TRBJ2-1, with TRBD2 matching 8 bases. V lost 0 bases, J lost 3 bases, and 2 bases stayed unmatched. The CDR3 length is 15 residues. Germline V gives CDR1 SGHNT, CDR2 YYREEE (reference sequence). The CDR3 here is CASSLVGTSYNEQFF. In DNA form, the CDR3 reads TGTGCCAGCAGCTTGGTGGGGACTAGCTACAATGAGCAGTTCTTC.

The chain uses TRBV13 and TRBJ1-2; D unclear. The CDR3 extends over 14 amino acids. CDR1 is PRHDT, CDR2 FYEKMQ, per germline (reference sequence). V was pared by 5 bases and J by 9 bases, with 19 bases between. In nucleotides, the CDR3 is TGTGCCAGCAGCGTGCTGGCGGGTTCACATAGCTACACCTTC. Protein product: CASSVLAGSHSYTF.

The chain is built from TRBV6-5 and TRBJ1-1; 8 bases agree with TRBD1. V was clipped by 2 bases and J by 5 bases; unmatched bases: 7. Germline V gene sequence: CDR1 MNHEY, CDR2 SVGAGI. There are 15 residues in the CDR3. The CDR3 bases are TGTGCCAGCAGTTACCGCAGGGGGCTGGGAACTGAAGCTTTCTTT. This encodes CASSYRRGLGTEAFF.

In its sample, this clone was seen once. This chain connects TRBV29-1 to TRBJ2-2, with D tentatively TRBD1 (6 bases). The CDR3 consists of 13 residues. Germline CDR1 reads SQVTM; CDR2 reads ANQGSEA. Trimming took 3 bases from V and 7 from J, leaving 12 bases between them. The CDR3 bases are TGCAGCGTTGAGTCCAAGGGGGTCGGGGAGCTGTTTTTT. The encoded protein is CSVESKGVGELFF.

The genes are TRBV2 and TRBJ2-7, with D unclear. Trimming pared 9 bases from V and 7 bases from J, leaving 16 bases between. CDR3 size: 12 residues. Germline CDR1 is SNHLY and CDR2 is FYNNEI. The CDR3 nucleotides read TGTGCCAGGAGGAATCTGGGTGGTGAGCAGTACTTC. Residues: CARRNLGGEQYF. The whole variable domain, filled in from reference TRBV2 and TRBJ2-7, reads EPEVTQTPSHQVTQMGQEVILRCVPISNHLYFYWYRQILGQKVEFLVSFYNNEISEKSEIFDDQFSVERPDGSNFTLKIRSTKLEDSAMYFCARRNLGGEQYFGPGTRLTVT.

This chain uses TRBV4-1 with TRBJ1-1; 7 nucleotides agree with TRBD1. Per germline, CDR1 MGHRA and CDR2 YSYEKL. After removal of 6 bases from V and 6 bases from J, the junction contained 10 bases not matched to a gene. The CDR3 loop spans 14 amino acids. The CDR3 loop is CASSGRGRYAEAFF. CDR3 bases: TGCGCCAGCAGTGGGAGGGGGCGTTATGCTGAAGCTTTCTTT.

The chain has TRBV6-1 and TRBJ1-1, with 9 bases aligning to TRBD1. This CDR3 comprises 11 residues. Germline V CDR1 and CDR2: MNHNS, SASEGT. V shed 11 bases, J shed 6 bases, and the junction held 4 bases outside the gene matches. The CDR3 loop is CAGWTGAEAFF. Here the CDR3 DNA reads TGTGCCGGATGGACAGGGGCTGAAGCTTTCTTT.

This chain joins TRBV5-6 and TRBJ2-7; TRBD2 agrees at 9 bases. The V gene end was trimmed by 6 bases and the J gene end by 7 bases; junction bases not matched to a gene: 8. This CDR3 comprises 13 residues. Per germline, CDR1 SGHDT and CDR2 YYEEEE. Here the CDR3 reads CASTLGLAGEQYF. The CDR3 DNA follows: TGTGCCAGCACCCTCGGCCTAGCGGGAGAGCAGTACTTC.

DNA for the CDR3: TGCGCCAGCAGTGAGTCGTTGTGGCAGGTGAACACTGAAGCTTTCTTT. Translated: CASSESLWQVNTEAFF. The chain combines TRBV10-2 with TRBJ1-1, with D unresolved. This CDR3 spans 16 amino acids. V lost 0 bases and J 0 bases, leaving 11 bases between the germline ends. CDR1 and CDR2 (germline): WSHSY, SAAADI.

The chain couples TRBV5-1 to TRBJ2-2, with 7 bases matching TRBD1. The junction had 3 bases not matched to a gene; V was cut back by 3 bases and J by 1 base. The germline V gene has CDR1 SGHRS and CDR2 YFSETQ. The CDR3 runs 15 residues. CDR3 sequence reads: CASSYRTGNTGELFF. In DNA form, the CDR3 reads TGCGCCAGCAGCTACCGGACAGGGAACACCGGGGAGCTGTTTTTT. The whole variable domain, remainder taken from reference TRBV5-1 and TRBJ2-2, is KAGVTQTPRYLIKTRGQQVTLSCSPISGHRSVSWYQQTPGQGLQFLFEYFSETQRNKGNFPGRFSGRQFSNSRSEMNVSTLELGDSALYLCASSYRTGNTGELFFGEGSRLTVL.

The chain links TRBV2 to TRBJ1-3; D may be TRBD1 (5 bases). V was pared by 0 bases and J by 2 bases, with 5 bases between. The CDR3 covers 14 residues. Germline values: CDR1 SNHLY, CDR2 FYNNEI. CDR3 protein: CASSEAGPGNTIYF. The CDR3 coding sequence is TGTGCCAGCAGTGAAGCGGGGCCTGGAAACACCATATATTTT.

The chain couples TRBV19 to TRBJ1-5; D unresolved. Trimming removed 5 bases from V and 3 bases from J, with 5 bases in between. This CDR3 contains 12 residues. Germline V lookup: CDR1 LNHDA, CDR2 SQIVND (reference sequence). The CDR3 nucleotides are TGTGCCAGTAGTGGGAACAATCAGCCCCAGCATTTT. Translating gives CASSGNNQPQHF.

V and J are TRBV6-6 and TRBJ2-1; 10 bases are a match to TRBD2. CDR3 length: 15 residues. The ends lost 0 bases at V and 7 bases at J; junction bases unmatched: 3. Looked up from germline, CDR1 is MNHNY and CDR2 is SVGAGI (reference sequence). The CDR3 region is CASSYSGLAPNEQFF. CDR3 sequence (DNA): TGTGCCAGCAGTTACTCGGGACTAGCGCCAAATGAGCAGTTCTTC.